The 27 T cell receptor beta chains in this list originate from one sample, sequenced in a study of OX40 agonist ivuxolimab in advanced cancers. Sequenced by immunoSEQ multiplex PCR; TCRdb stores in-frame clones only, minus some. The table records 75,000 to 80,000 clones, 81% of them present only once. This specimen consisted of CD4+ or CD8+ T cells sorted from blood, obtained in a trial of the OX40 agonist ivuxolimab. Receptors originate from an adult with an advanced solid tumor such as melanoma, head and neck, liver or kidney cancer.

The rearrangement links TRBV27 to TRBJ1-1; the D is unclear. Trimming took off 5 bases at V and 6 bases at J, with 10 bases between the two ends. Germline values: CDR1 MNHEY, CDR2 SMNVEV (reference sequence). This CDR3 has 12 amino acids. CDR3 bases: TGTGCCAGCAGTGGGTCAGCCCCTGAAGCTTTCTTT. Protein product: CASSGSAPEAFF.

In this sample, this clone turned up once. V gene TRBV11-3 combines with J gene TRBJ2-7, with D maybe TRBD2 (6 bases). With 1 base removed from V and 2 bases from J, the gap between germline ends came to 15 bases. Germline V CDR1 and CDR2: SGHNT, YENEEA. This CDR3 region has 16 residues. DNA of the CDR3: TGTGCCAGCAGCTTAGGGGGCACTAGCATAACCTACGAGCAGTACTTC. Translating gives CASSLGGTSITYEQYF.

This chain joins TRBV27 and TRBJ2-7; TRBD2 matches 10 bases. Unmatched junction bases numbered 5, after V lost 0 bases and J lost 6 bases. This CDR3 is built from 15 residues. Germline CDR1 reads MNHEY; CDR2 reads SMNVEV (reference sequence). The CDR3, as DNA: TGTGCCAGCAGTTTATCGAGCGGGGGGGCCTTCGAGCAGTACTTC. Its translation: CASSLSSGGAFEQYF.

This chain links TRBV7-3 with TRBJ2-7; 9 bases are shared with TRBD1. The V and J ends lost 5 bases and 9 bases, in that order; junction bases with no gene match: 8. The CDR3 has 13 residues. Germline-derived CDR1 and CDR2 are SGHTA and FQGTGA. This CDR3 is CASSPDRGATQYF. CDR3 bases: TGTGCCAGCAGCCCGGACAGGGGAGCCACGCAGTACTTC.

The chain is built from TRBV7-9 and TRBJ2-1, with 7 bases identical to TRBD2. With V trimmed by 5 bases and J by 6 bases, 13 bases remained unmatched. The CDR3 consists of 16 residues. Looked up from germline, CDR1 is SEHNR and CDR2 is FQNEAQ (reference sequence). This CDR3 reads CASSPSGVGGSNEQFF. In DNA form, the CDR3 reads TGTGCCAGCAGCCCCTCCGGTGTGGGAGGGAGCAATGAGCAGTTCTTC.

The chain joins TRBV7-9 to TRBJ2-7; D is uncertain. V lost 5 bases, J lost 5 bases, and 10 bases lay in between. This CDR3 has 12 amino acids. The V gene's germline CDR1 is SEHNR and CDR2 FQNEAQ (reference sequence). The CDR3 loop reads CASSRVQHEQYF. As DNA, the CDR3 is TGTGCCAGCAGCCGAGTTCAACACGAGCAGTACTTC.

DNA for the CDR3: TGTGCCAGCAGTGACCCTCTAGGCGGGACAGGGGACATTGAAGCTTTCTTT. It encodes CASSDPLGGTGDIEAFF. This chain uses TRBV6-1 with TRBJ1-1; 10 bases map to TRBD1. The junction had 14 bases not matched to a gene; V was cut back by 3 bases and J by 7 bases. The CDR3 runs 17 residues. Germline CDR1 and CDR2: MNHNS and SASEGT.

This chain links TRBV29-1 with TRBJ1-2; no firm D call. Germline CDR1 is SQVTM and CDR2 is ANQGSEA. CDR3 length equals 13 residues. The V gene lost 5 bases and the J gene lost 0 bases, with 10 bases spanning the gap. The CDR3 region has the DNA TGCAGCGTTCGGGAGAACACTAACTATGGCTACACCTTC. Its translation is CSVRENTNYGYTF.

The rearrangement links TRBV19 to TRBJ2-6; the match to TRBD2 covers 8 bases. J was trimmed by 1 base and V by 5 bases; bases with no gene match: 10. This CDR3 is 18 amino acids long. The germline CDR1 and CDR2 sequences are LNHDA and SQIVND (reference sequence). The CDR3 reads CASSLLSGKGSGANVLTF. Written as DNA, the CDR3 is TGTGCCAGTAGTCTCCTTAGCGGGAAGGGATCTGGGGCCAACGTCCTGACTTTC.

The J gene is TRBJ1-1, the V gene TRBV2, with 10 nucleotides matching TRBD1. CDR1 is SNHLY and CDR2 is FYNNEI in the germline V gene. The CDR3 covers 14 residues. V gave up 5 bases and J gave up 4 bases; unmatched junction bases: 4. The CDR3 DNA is TGTGCCAGCAGTCTGACAGGGGGCTTCACTGAAGCTTTCTTT. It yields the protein CASSLTGGFTEAFF.

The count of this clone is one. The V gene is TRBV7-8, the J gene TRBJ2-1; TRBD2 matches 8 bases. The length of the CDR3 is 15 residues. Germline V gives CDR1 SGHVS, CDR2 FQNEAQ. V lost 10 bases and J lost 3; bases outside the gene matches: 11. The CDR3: CATRMKRGYYNEQFF. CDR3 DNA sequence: TGTGCCACCAGAATGAAGCGGGGGTACTACAATGAGCAGTTCTTC. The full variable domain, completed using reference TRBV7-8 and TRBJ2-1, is GAGVSQSPRYKVAKRGQDVALRCDPISGHVSLFWYQQALGQGPEFLTYFQNEAQLDKSGLPSDRFFAERPEGSVSTLKIQRTQQEDSAVYLCATRMKRGYYNEQFFGPGTRLTVL.

The CDR3 protein is CASSTRTGADGYTF. CDR3 sequence (DNA): TGTGCCAGCAGCACCCGGACAGGGGCCGATGGCTACACCTTC. This chain connects TRBV5-4 to TRBJ1-2; 9 bases agree with TRBD1. Germline-derived CDR1 and CDR2 are SGHNT and YYREEE (reference sequence). The CDR3 is made up of 14 amino acids. V shed 4 bases and J 6 bases; nucleotides not matched to a gene: 7.

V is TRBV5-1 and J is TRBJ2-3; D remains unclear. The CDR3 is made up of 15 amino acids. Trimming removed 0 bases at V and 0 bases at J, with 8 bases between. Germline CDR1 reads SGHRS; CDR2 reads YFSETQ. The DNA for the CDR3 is TGCGCCAGCAGCTTGGGATTCCTTAGCACAGATACGCAGTATTTT. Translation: CASSLGFLSTDTQYF.

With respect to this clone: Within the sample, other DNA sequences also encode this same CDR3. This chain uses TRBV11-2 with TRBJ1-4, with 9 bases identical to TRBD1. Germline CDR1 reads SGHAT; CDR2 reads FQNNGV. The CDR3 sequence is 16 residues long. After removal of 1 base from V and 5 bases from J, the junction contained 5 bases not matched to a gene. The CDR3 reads CASSLVGTGRNEKLFF. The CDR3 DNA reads TGTGCCAGCAGCTTAGTTGGGACAGGGAGGAATGAAAAACTGTTTTTT.

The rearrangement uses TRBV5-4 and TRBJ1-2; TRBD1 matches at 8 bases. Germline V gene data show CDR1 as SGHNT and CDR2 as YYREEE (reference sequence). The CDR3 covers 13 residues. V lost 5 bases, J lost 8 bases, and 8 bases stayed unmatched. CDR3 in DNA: TGTGCCAGCAGGCCAGGGGGCTTGGGGGGCTACACCTTC. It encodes CASRPGGLGGYTF.

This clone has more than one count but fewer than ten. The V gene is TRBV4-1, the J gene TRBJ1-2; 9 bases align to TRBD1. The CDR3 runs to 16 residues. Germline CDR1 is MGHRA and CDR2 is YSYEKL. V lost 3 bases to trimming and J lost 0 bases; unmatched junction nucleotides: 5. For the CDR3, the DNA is TGCGCCAGCAGCCACAAACAGGGGGCCCCTAACTATGGCTACACCTTC. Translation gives CASSHKQGAPNYGYTF.

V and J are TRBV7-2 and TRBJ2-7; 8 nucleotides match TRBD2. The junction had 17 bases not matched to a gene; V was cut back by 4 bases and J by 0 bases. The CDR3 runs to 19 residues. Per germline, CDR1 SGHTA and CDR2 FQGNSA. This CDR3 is CASSSSRAHSGTLSYEQYF. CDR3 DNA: TGTGCCAGCAGCTCCAGTCGGGCTCATAGCGGGACCCTCTCCTACGAGCAGTACTTC.

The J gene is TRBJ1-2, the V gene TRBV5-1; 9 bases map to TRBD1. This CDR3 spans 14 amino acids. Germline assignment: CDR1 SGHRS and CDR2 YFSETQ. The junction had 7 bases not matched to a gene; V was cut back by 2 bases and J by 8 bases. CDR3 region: CASSFTGGADGYTF. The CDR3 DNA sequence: TGCGCCAGCAGCTTTACAGGGGGCGCTGACGGCTACACCTTC.

The CDR3 DNA is TGTGCCAGCAGACGCCCATTGGGTACGCAGTATTTT. It encodes CASRRPLGTQYF. The J gene is TRBJ2-3, the V gene TRBV7-9; no clear D. The CDR3 has 12 residues. Per germline, CDR1 SEHNR and CDR2 FQNEAQ (reference sequence). Deletions cut 6 bases from V and 8 bases from J, with 12 bases between.

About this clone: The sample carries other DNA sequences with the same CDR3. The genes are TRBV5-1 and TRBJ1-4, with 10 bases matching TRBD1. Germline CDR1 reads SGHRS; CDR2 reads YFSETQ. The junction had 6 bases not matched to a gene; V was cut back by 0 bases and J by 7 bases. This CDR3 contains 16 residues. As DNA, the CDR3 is TGCGCCAGCAGCTTGGGGGGGGACAGGGGAGTTGAAAAACTGTTTTTT. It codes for CASSLGGDRGVEKLFF.

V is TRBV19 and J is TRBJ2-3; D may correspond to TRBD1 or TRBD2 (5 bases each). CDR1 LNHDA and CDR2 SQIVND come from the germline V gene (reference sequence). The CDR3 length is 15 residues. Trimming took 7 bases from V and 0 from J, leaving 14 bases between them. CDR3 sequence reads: CASKDAGASTDTQYF. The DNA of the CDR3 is TGTGCCAGTAAAGACGCCGGGGCGAGCACAGATACGCAGTATTTT. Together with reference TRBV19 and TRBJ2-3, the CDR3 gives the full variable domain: DGGITQSPKYLFRKEGQNVTLSCEQNLNHDAMYWYRQDPGQGLRLIYYSQIVNDFQKGDIAEGYSVSREKKESFPLTVTSAQKNPTAFYLCASKDAGASTDTQYFGPGTRLTVL.

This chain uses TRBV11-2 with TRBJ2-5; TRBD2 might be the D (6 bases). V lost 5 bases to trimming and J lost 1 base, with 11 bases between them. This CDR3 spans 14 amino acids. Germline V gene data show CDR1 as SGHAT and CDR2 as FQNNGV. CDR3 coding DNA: TGTGCCAGCAGCCAAGGAGGGTCCCAAGAGACCCAGTACTTC. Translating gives CASSQGGSQETQYF.

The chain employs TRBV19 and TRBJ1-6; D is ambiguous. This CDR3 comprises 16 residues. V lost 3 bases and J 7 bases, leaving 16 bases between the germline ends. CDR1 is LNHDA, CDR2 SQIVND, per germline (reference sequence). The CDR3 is CASSIVGTPNNSPLHF. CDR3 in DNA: TGTGCCAGTAGTATCGTGGGCACCCCTAACAATTCACCCCTCCACTTT.

As DNA, the CDR3 is TGTGCCAGCAGCCTCGGACTAGCGAATGGGGCCAACGTCCTGACTTTC. Residues: CASSLGLANGANVLTF. This sequence joins TRBV7-3 and TRBJ2-6, with 9 nucleotides matching TRBD2. V gave up 5 bases and J gave up 3 bases; unmatched junction bases: 5. The CDR3 has 16 residues. CDR1 SGHTA and CDR2 FQGTGA come from the germline V gene.

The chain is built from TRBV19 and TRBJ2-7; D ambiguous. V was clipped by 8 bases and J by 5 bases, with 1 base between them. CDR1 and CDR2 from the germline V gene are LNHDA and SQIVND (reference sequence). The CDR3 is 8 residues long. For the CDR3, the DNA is TGTGCCAGTGACGAGCAGTACTTC. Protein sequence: CASDEQYF.

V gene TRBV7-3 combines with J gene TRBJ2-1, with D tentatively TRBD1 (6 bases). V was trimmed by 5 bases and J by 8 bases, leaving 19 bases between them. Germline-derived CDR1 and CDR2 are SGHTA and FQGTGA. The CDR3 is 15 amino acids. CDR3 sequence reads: CASSPLQGPVHEQFF. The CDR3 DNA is TGTGCCAGCAGCCCCCTACAGGGTCCAGTCCATGAGCAGTTCTTC.

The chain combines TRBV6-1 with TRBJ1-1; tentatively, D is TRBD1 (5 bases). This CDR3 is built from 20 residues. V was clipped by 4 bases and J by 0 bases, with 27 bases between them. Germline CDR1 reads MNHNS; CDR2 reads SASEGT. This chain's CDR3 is CASSAGRGWRGPTMNTEAFF. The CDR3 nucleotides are TGTGCCAGCAGTGCAGGAAGGGGATGGAGGGGCCCAACGATGAACACTGAAGCTTTCTTT.